The clone carrying this T cell receptor (beta chain) was counted at least ten times. Trimming took off 3 bases at V and 0 bases at J, with 19 bases between the two ends. The CDR3 extends over 18 amino acids. CDR1 and CDR2 from the germline V gene are KGHDR and SFDVKD. The sample belongs to a study of T cells after yellow fever vaccination. TCRdb independently ran MiXCR on the 5' RACE reads; one entry per CDR3 protein. The sample records nearly 70,000 distinct CDR3 sequences, about 6.5% being singletons. The sequences come from CD8+ T cells sorted from PBMCs, collected more than 35 days after the first yellow fever vaccination. The chain recombines TRBV24-1 with TRBJ2-5; no firm D call. This sequence was found in a man younger than 30 who received the YFV17D yellow fever vaccine. CDR3 nucleotide sequence: TGTGCCACCAGTGATCCCGAGGATATCCATTACTACCAAGAGACCCAGTACTTC. This encodes CATSDPEDIHYYQETQYF.